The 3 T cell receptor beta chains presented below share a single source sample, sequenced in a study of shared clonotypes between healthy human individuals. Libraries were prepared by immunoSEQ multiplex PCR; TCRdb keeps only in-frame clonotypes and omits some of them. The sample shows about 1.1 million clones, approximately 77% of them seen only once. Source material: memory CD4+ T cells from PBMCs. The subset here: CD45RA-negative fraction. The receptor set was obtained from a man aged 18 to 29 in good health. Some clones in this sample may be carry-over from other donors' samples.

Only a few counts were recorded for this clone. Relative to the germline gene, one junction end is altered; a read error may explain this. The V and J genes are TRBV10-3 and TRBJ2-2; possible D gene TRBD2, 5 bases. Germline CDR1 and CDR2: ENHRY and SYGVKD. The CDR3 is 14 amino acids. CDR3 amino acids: CAISEGPNTGELLF. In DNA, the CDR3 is TGTGCCATCAGTGAGGGACCGAACACCGGGGAGCTGCTTTTT.

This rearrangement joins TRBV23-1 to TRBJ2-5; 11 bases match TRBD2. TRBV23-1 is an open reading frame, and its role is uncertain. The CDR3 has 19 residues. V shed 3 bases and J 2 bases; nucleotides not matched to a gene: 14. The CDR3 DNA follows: TGCGCCAGCAGTCAGCCCAAAGCTAGCGGGAGGAAACCACAAGAGACCCAGTACTTC. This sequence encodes CASSQPKASGRKPQETQYF.

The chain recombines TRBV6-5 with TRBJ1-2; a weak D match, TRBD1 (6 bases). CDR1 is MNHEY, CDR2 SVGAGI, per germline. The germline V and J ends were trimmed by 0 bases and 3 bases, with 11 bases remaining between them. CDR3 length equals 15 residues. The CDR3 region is CASSYSGRGYYGYTF. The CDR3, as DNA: TGTGCCAGCAGTTACTCCGGCAGGGGATACTATGGCTACACCTTC.